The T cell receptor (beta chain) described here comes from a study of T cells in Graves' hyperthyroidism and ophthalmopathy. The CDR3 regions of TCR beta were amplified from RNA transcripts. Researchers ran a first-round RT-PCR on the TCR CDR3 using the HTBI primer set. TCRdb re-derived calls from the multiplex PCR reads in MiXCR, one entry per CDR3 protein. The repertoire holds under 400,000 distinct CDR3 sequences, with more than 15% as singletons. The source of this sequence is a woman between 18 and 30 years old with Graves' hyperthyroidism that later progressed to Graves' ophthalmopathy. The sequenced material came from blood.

CDR3 amino acids: CASSVRRGGELFF. CDR3 coding DNA: TGTGCCAGCAGCGTAAGACGCGGGGGGGAACTGTTTTTT. This rearrangement joins TRBV9 to TRBJ1-4, with D possibly TRBD1 on 5 matching bases. This CDR3 has 13 residues. Germline V gene sequence: CDR1 SGDLS, CDR2 YYNGEE. V was cut by 1 base and J by 12 bases, with 13 bases left in between.